This T cell receptor beta chain was captured by sequencing in a study of a mutant IDH1 vaccine in newly diagnosed glioma. Across the study: Vaccination was launched 4-6 weeks after radiotherapy alone, or with temozolomide cycles. Of treated patients, 62.5% were men and roughly 40% women, averaging roughly 40 years.

Assay used: immunoSEQ multiplex PCR; TCRdb lists only in-frame clones, some missing. The sample records approximately 28,000 clones, approximately 80% being singletons. Time point of the sample: week 23, last vaccination. Every vaccination contained 300 ug of the mutant IDH1 20-mer peptide and was paired with topical imiquimod. Donors harbored newly found WHO grade 3 or 4 IDH1-mutant, ATRX-lost astrocytomas. Only a few counts were recorded for this clone. Antigen unknown. Sample: PBMCs, taken from a glioma patient whose treatment included an IDH1 peptide vaccine. This sequence originates from a woman under 30 with glioma.

The CDR3 DNA is TGTGCCTGGAGTCCGGGACAGCAAAATCAGCCCCAGCATTTT. Amino acids: CAWSPGQQNQPQHF. The chain joins TRBV30 to TRBJ1-5, with 7 bases identical to TRBD1. This CDR3 comprises 14 residues. J lost 4 bases, V lost 2 bases, and 5 bases had no gene match. Germline loops: CDR1 GTSNPN, CDR2 SVGIG (reference sequence).